A selection of T cell receptor beta chains follows, all from one sample in a study of T cells in Graves' hyperthyroidism and ophthalmopathy. TCRdb analysed the multiplex PCR reads with MiXCR anew, one entry per CDR3 protein. The sample lists about 200,000 distinct CDR3 sequences, about 15% occurring once. Sequencing was done on a sample of blood. All receptors come from a man aged 50-59 years with Graves' hyperthyroidism. Each CDR3 is given with its conserved first and last residue. The D gene is left open where the match is weak. Rows give clone size only sometimes, using once, few, many, or a class for an expanded clone.

v_call	clone_size	j_call	d_call	cdr3_nt	cdr3_aa
TRBV27	-	TRBJ1-5	TRBD1	TGTGCCAGCAGTTTATCAGGGGGCGGCCAGCCCCAGCATTTT	CASSLSGGGQPQHF
TRBV29-1	-	TRBJ2-1	-	TGCAGCGTTGAAAGGGACGGGAGTATCGGTGAGCAGTTCTTC	CSVERDGSIGEQFF
TRBV5-1	-	TRBJ1-1	-	TGCGCCAGCAGCATCCACCTGTTAGGGGGGACTGAAGCTTTCTTT	CASSIHLLGGTEAFF
TRBV29-1	-	TRBJ1-1	-	TGCAGCGTTCAACCCTCAGGGTACGAAGCTTTCTTT	CSVQPSGYEAFF
TRBV28	-	TRBJ2-7	TRBD1	TGTGCCAGCAGTTTAGAGCAGGGGGCAAGCGAGCAGTACTTC	CASSLEQGASEQYF
TRBV4-1	-	TRBJ2-7	TRBD2	TGCGCCAGCAGCCAAGAAGAGGCTCTAGCGGGGCTACCCTACGAGCAGTACTTC	CASSQEEALAGLPYEQYF
TRBV30	many	TRBJ1-1	TRBD1	TGTGCCTGGGGGACAGGGGTTTGGACTGAAGCTTTCTTT	CAWGTGVWTEAFF
TRBV11-1	few	TRBJ1-1	TRBD1	TGTGCCAGCAGCCTCCTACTCGGACAGGGCGGCACTGAAGCTTTCTTT	CASSLLLGQGGTEAFF
TRBV3-1	many	TRBJ1-3	-	TGTGCCAGCAGCCCAAGACAGTGGGACTACTCTGGAAACACCATATATTTT	CASSPRQWDYSGNTIYF
TRBV18	few	TRBJ2-1	-	TGTGCCAGCTCACCATTCGACTCTCCCTACAATGAGCAGTTCTTC	CASSPFDSPYNEQFF
TRBV5-1	-	TRBJ2-7	-	TGCGCCAGCAGCCCGGTGGGGGGACGGCAGGGGTACGAGCAGTACTTC	CASSPVGGRQGYEQYF
TRBV20-1	many	TRBJ1-1	TRBD1	TGCAGTGCGCGACAGGGAAACACTGAAGCTTTCTTT	CSARQGNTEAFF